Below, 18 T cell receptor beta chains from the same sample are listed, as sequenced in a study of T cells in Graves' hyperthyroidism and ophthalmopathy. Regions amplified from RNA transcripts were the TCR beta CDR3 regions. The HTBI primer set was used in a first-round RT-PCR of the TCR CDR3. TCRdb reprocessed the multiplex PCR reads with MiXCR, giving one entry per CDR3 protein. The sample has 640,000 or so distinct CDR3 sequences; roughly 14% are singletons. Sequencing used blood. These receptors were obtained from a woman aged 40 to 50 with Graves' ophthalmopathy.

This clonotype was observed a few times. A much bigger clone sits one base away, suggesting this may be a read error. V gene TRBV12-3 or TRBV12-4 combines with J gene TRBJ1-5; 9 bases line up with TRBD1. J was trimmed by 6 bases and V by 3 bases; bases with no gene match: 3. This CDR3 has 14 residues. The CDR3 spells CASSFGTGTQPQHF. The CDR3 coding sequence is TGTGCCAGCAGTTTTGGGACAGGGACTCAGCCCCAGCATTTT.

This clonotype was counted at least ten times. The gene calls are TRBV28 and TRBJ1-1; 12 bases map to TRBD1. The V gene's germline CDR1 is MDHEN and CDR2 SYDVKM. The CDR3 contains 15 residues. Germline trimming cut 11 bases from V and 5 bases from J; bases unmatched to any gene: 12. The CDR3 bases are TGTGCCCTACGTAGGGACAGGGGGCGATGGACTGAAGCTTTCTTT. It specifies CALRRDRGRWTEAFF.

This clonotype was seen many times. The gene calls are TRBV29-1 and TRBJ1-2; perhaps TRBD1 as D (5 bases). Germline CDR1 reads SQVTM; CDR2 reads ANQGSEA. The CDR3 sequence is 13 residues long. The V end was cut by 7 bases, the J end by 7 bases, with 19 bases between. CDR3 loop: CSAFVGGARGYTF. The CDR3 nucleotides are TGCAGCGCTTTTGTTGGTGGGGCGCGTGGCTACACCTTC.

This clonotype has just a few counts. CDR3 sequence (DNA): TGTGCCAGCAGCTCACTAGCGGGAGGGTGGTACGAGCAGTACTTC. Amino acids: CASSSLAGGWYEQYF. The chain carries TRBV28 and TRBJ2-7; 13 bases line up with TRBD2. Germline lookup yields CDR1 MDHEN and CDR2 SYDVKM. The ends lost 6 bases at V and 4 bases at J; junction bases unmatched: 6. CDR3 length: 15 residues.

This clonotype appeared a few times. This chain's CDR3 is CASSLGGRNPYGYTF. As DNA, the CDR3 is TGTGCCAGCAGCTTAGGGGGGCGTAACCCCTATGGCTACACCTTC. This chain joins TRBV13 and TRBJ1-2, with a tentative D call TRBD1 (5 bases). With 0 bases removed from V and 4 bases from J, the gap between germline ends came to 12 bases. CDR3 length equals 15 residues. The germline gives CDR1 PRHDT, CDR2 FYEKMQ (reference sequence). The variable domain in full, with the rest retrieved from reference TRBV13 and TRBJ1-2, is AAGVIQSPRHLIKEKRETATLKCYPIPRHDTVYWYQQGPGQDPQFLISFYEKMQSDKGSIPDRFSAQQFSDYHSELNMSSLELGDSALYFCASSLGGRNPYGYTFGSGTRLTVV.

This clonotype was seen many times. The rearrangement links TRBV6-1 to TRBJ1-5; the D is unclear. V dropped 3 bases and J dropped 0 bases, with 3 bases sitting between them. CDR1 is MNHNS, CDR2 SASEGT, per germline. This CDR3 spans 13 amino acids. The DNA of the CDR3 is TGTGCCAGCAGTGATTTTAGCAATCAGCCCCAGCATTTT. Protein sequence: CASSDFSNQPQHF.

This clonotype was counted only a few times. This chain joins TRBV7-9 and TRBJ2-7; a possible D gene is TRBD1 (6 bases). V shed 5 bases and J shed 4 bases, with 24 bases lying between them. The CDR3 extends over 17 amino acids. From germline, CDR1 is SEHNR and CDR2 FQNEAQ (reference sequence). In nucleotides, the CDR3 is TGTGCCAGCAGCCATCCCCCACAGGGCGCCCCTCAATACGAGCAGTACTTC. Translating it yields CASSHPPQGAPQYEQYF. The whole variable domain, filled in from reference TRBV7-9 and TRBJ2-7, reads DTGVSQNPRHKITKRGQNVTFRCDPISEHNRLYWYRQTLGQGPEFLTYFQNEAQLEKSRLLSDRFSAERPKGSFSTLEIQRTEQGDSAMYLCASSHPPQGAPQYEQYFGPGTRLTVT.

The table lists this clonotype with many counts. The J gene is TRBJ1-2, the V gene TRBV28; the D gene is possibly TRBD1 (5 bases). Germline loops: CDR1 MDHEN, CDR2 SYDVKM. Trimming shortened V by 3 bases and J by 2 bases, and 10 bases separated the two germline ends. The CDR3 is 14 amino acids. CDR3 amino acids: CASSFGTANYGYTF. In DNA form, the CDR3 reads TGTGCCAGCAGTTTCGGGACGGCCAACTATGGCTACACCTTC.

This clonotype was detected many times. V and J are TRBV27 and TRBJ2-7, with D maybe TRBD2 (5 bases). Between the trimmed V and J ends, which lost 6 bases and 0 bases, there was a span of 9 bases. The germline CDR1 and CDR2 sequences are MNHEY and SMNVEV (reference sequence). CDR3 length: 13 amino acids. CDR3 sequence: CASSPSGSYEQYF. The CDR3 coding sequence is TGTGCCAGCAGCCCGAGCGGCTCCTACGAGCAGTACTTC.

This clonotype was detected only a few times. The chain couples TRBV27 to TRBJ2-7; 8 bases map to TRBD2. Unmatched junction bases numbered 7, after V lost 5 bases and J lost 1 base. CDR1 and CDR2 from the germline V gene are MNHEY and SMNVEV (reference sequence). The CDR3 totals 15 residues. In nucleotides, the CDR3 is TGTGCCAGCAGTCCTCGGACTAGCCGATCCTACGAGCAGTACTTC. As protein: CASSPRTSRSYEQYF.

This clonotype has ten or more counts. The rearrangement links TRBV6-5 to TRBJ2-6; D ambiguous. The CDR3 spans 13 residues. V gave up 4 bases and J gave up 1 base, with 2 bases separating them. Germline lookup yields CDR1 MNHEY and CDR2 SVGAGI. The CDR3 sequence: CASSWSGANVLTF. The CDR3 nucleotides read TGTGCCAGCAGTTGGTCTGGGGCCAACGTCCTGACTTTC.

This clonotype was seen repeatedly, ten times or more. The V call is TRBV11-3, the J call TRBJ1-1, with D unclear. The CDR3 is made up of 12 amino acids. V was shortened by 3 bases and J by 10 bases, with 12 bases between the two germline ends. CDR1 and CDR2 (germline): SGHNT, YENEEA. CDR3 sequence: CASSLPLLPAFF. The CDR3 region has the DNA TGTGCCAGCAGCTTGCCCCTCCTCCCAGCTTTCTTT.

The chain uses TRBV25-1 and TRBJ2-7, with 8 bases identical to TRBD2. Germline lookup yields CDR1 MGHDK and CDR2 SYGVNS. The CDR3 is 16 residues long. With V trimmed by 1 base and J by 0 bases, 5 bases remained unmatched. CDR3: CASSESTSGNSYEQYF. CDR3 DNA sequence: TGTGCCAGCAGTGAATCAACTAGCGGCAACTCCTACGAGCAGTACTTC.

This clonotype has at least ten counts. The chain has TRBV2 and TRBJ1-3; D is undetermined. CDR3 length equals 13 residues. The V gene's germline CDR1 is SNHLY and CDR2 FYNNEI. Trimming left V 6 bases short and J 4 bases short, with 10 bases between. The CDR3 region is CASRFGRGNTIYF. The CDR3 DNA sequence: TGTGCCAGCAGATTCGGACGGGGAAACACCATATATTTT.

This chain connects TRBV30 to TRBJ1-1; D is unresolved. Per the germline V gene, CDR1 is GTSNPN and CDR2 is SVGIG (reference sequence). V gave up 3 bases and J gave up 2 bases, with 10 bases separating them. This CDR3 spans 13 amino acids. As DNA, the CDR3 is TGTGCCTGGAGGGGTGGGCCCAACACTGAAGCTTTCTTT. This sequence encodes CAWRGGPNTEAFF.

J is TRBJ2-5 and V is TRBV7-8; D not certain. V was pared by 5 bases and J by 3 bases, with 13 bases between. CDR1 SGHVS and CDR2 FQNEAQ come from the germline V gene. This CDR3 is 14 amino acids long. CDR3 in DNA: TGTGCCAGCAGCCCTGCTCTAGGGAAAGAGACCCAGTACTTC. Translating gives CASSPALGKETQYF.

This sequence joins TRBV28 and TRBJ2-5, with 7 bases fitting TRBD1. V dropped 7 bases and J dropped 4; count of bases not matched to a gene: 9. This CDR3 contains 14 residues. The V gene's germline CDR1 is MDHEN and CDR2 SYDVKM. CDR3 amino acids: CASTPDRVRETQYF. DNA of the CDR3: TGTGCCAGCACCCCCGACAGGGTTAGAGAGACCCAGTACTTC.

The rearrangement links TRBV6-1 to TRBJ1-3, with a possible D match to TRBD1 (5 bases). The CDR3 totals 13 residues. The ends were cut back, 5 bases at V and 3 bases at J, with 8 bases in the middle. Germline V lookup: CDR1 MNHNS, CDR2 SASEGT. This CDR3 reads CASSRGIGNTIYF. The CDR3 nucleotides read TGTGCCAGCAGTCGGGGCATTGGAAACACCATATATTTT.